This T cell receptor (beta chain) appears in the sequencing data of a study of T cells after yellow fever vaccination. Germline CDR1 and CDR2: MNHEY and SVGAGI. The CDR3 contains 15 residues. This clonotype was seen once. This may stem from a read error, because a much larger clone lies one nucleotide away. TCRdb passed the 5' RACE reads through MiXCR, listing each CDR3 protein once. Seen here are 250,000 to 300,000 distinct CDR3 sequences, 8.7% observed once, and the top ten hold over 3%. The sequencing here drew on CD4+ T cells sorted from PBMCs, taken 5 days after the yellow fever booster vaccination. The gene calls are TRBV6-5 and TRBJ1-1; perhaps TRBD1 as D (6 bases). This receptor was obtained from a man younger than 35 who received the YFV17D yellow fever vaccine. The CDR3 sequence is CASTYASAGETEAFF. The CDR3 DNA reads as TGTGCCAGCACTTACGCGTCCGCAGGGGAGACTGAAGCTTTCTTT.